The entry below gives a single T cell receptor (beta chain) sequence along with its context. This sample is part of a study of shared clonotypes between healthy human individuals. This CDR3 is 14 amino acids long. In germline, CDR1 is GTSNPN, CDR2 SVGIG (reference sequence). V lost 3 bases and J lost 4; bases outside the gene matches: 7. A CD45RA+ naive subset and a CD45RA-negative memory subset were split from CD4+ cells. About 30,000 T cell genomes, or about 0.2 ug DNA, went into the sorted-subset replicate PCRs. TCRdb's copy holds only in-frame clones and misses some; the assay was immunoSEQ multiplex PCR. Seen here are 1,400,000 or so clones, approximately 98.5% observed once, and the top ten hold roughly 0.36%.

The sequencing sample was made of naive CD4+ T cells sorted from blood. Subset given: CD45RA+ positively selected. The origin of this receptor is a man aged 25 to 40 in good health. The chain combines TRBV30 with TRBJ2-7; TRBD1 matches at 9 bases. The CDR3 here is CAWRGQGPAYEQYF. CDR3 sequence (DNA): TGTGCCTGGAGGGGACAGGGCCCGGCGTACGAGCAGTACTTC.